This T cell receptor beta chain was profiled in a study of follicular helper T cells after annual influenza vaccination. This clone was recorded a few times. Its specificity is not known. Broader study findings: Day 7 ICOS+CD38+ clones later appeared mostly in ICOS-CD38- cTfh.

Clones were read by immunoSEQ multiplex PCR, and TCRdb kept only the in-frame ones, dropping some. The sample carries more than 2,000 clones, over 65% recorded once. Time point defined: 2015-2016 season, 7 days after influenza vaccination. The V gene's germline CDR1 is SGHTA and CDR2 FQGNSA. This CDR3 contains 16 residues. The germline V and J ends were trimmed by 3 bases and 3 bases, with 15 bases remaining between them. The sequence came from an adult who received the influenza vaccine. This specimen consisted of CXCR5+ CD38- circulating T follicular helper cells from blood, obtained 7 days after influenza vaccination. Subset specified: circulating Tfh, non-naive CD4+CXCR5+PD-1+ (ICOS+CD38+ or ICOS-CD38-). This sequence joins TRBV7-2 and TRBJ1-5; D unclear. DNA for the CDR3: TGTGCCAGCAGCTTGAGGACGGGGAGCCTCAATCAGCCCCAGCATTTT. The encoded protein is CASSLRTGSLNQPQHF.